A selection of T cell receptor beta chains follows, all from one sample in a study of T cells in narcolepsy. The method was immunoSEQ multiplex PCR; TCRdb's version includes in-frame clones alone and lacks a portion of them. The table includes some 35,000 clones, 80% to 85% detected once. Input material: CD45RA- memory CD4+ T cells from PBMCs. These receptors originate from a human donor with narcolepsy. Each CDR3 is given with its conserved first and last residue. The D gene is left open where the match is weak. Not all rows give a size; the values are once, few, many and, for expanded clones, a class.

abundance	j_gene	v_gene	d_gene	CDR3nt	CDR3aa
-	TRBJ1-1	TRBV10-3	-	TGTGCCATCAGTGAATTTTCGGAGGGGAACACTGAAGCTTTCTTT	CAISEFSEGNTEAFF
-	TRBJ2-2	TRBV5-1	-	TGCGCCAGCATCGACTCATTCACCGGGGAGCTGTTTTTT	CASIDSFTGELFF
-	TRBJ1-2	TRBV28	TRBD1	TGTGCCAGCCGAGAGTTAGGGGGCGCGACTAACAATGGCTACACCTTC	CASRELGGATNNGYTF
-	TRBJ1-1	TRBV6-5	TRBD1	TGTGCCAGCAGTTATACGGACAGGGGCACTGAAGCTTTCTTT	CASSYTDRGTEAFF
-	TRBJ1-2	TRBV9	-	TGTGCCAGCAGCGCCGAGGGGGGGTTCGGTGGCTACACCTTC	CASSAEGGFGGYTF
-	TRBJ1-5	TRBV19	-	TGTGCCAGTAGTATTCAGGGACGGCAGCCCCAGCATTTT	CASSIQGRQPQHF
-	TRBJ1-1	TRBV5-6	-	TGTGCCAGCAGCCCTGTGGGTGGGTACACTGAAGCTTTCTTT	CASSPVGGYTEAFF
once	TRBJ1-1	TRBV6-1	-	TGTGCCAGCAGTGAGATGGGCTGGAACACTGAAGCTTTCTTT	CASSEMGWNTEAFF
few	TRBJ1-5	TRBV5-1	-	TGCGCCAGCAGCTTTGGCGGAGAAGTGAATCAGCCCCAGCATTTT	CASSFGGEVNQPQHF
-	TRBJ2-1	TRBV27	TRBD1	TGTGCCAGCAGTTTGGGGGACAGGGAGAAGTTCTTC	CASSLGDREKFF
-	TRBJ2-5	TRBV7-2	-	TGTGCCAGCAGCTTGCGGATACAAGAGACCCAGTACTTC	CASSLRIQETQYF
-	TRBJ1-6	TRBV7-9	TRBD1	TGTGCCAGCAGCCCAACCGGGACAGACCCTCGAGCCCTCCACTTT	CASSPTGTDPRALHF
-	TRBJ2-7	TRBV11-1	-	TGTGCCAGCAGCCTCAATAGGTGGGAGCAGTACTTC	CASSLNRWEQYF
-	TRBJ2-1	TRBV15	TRBD2	TGTGCCACCAGCAGAGATCGCCCCTCACTAGCGGGAGAAGGAAATGAGCAGTTCTTC	CATSRDRPSLAGEGNEQFF
-	TRBJ2-1	TRBV2	TRBD1	TGTGCCAGCACCATTGACAGGGGGCGCGAGAATGAGCAGTTCTTC	CASTIDRGRENEQFF
-	TRBJ1-1	TRBV28	-	TGTGCCAGCAGTTTGGGGGGGCCCGCTGAAGCTTTCTTT	CASSLGGPAEAFF
once	TRBJ1-1	TRBV6-5	-	TGTGCCAGCAGTATGGGAGAGGGTGAAGCTTTCTTT	CASSMGEGEAFF
-	TRBJ2-7	TRBV10-3	TRBD1	TGTGCCATCAGCGCGACAGGGGCAATTTACGAGCAGTACTTC	CAISATGAIYEQYF
once	TRBJ2-1	TRBV6-5	-	TGTGCCAGCAGTCGAACGGACAGCCTCAATGAGCAGTTCTTC	CASSRTDSLNEQFF
-	TRBJ1-6	TRBV7-2	-	TGTGCCAGCAGCCTAGCAGGGCCCCCGAATTCACCCCTCCACTTT	CASSLAGPPNSPLHF
few	TRBJ1-3	TRBV7-2	TRBD1	TGTGCCAGCAGTCGGGCAGGGGGATTTGGAAACACCATATATTTT	CASSRAGGFGNTIYF
-	TRBJ2-7	TRBV5-1	-	TGCGCCAGCAGCTTGGTGGGGACGGGGCAGTTCTACGAGCAGTACTTC	CASSLVGTGQFYEQYF
-	TRBJ2-5	TRBV19	TRBD1	TGTGCCAGTAGTACCGGACAGGGGATACAGACCCAGTACTTC	CASSTGQGIQTQYF
-	TRBJ2-3	TRBV11-3	-	TGTGCCAGCAGCTTAGACTACACCACAGATACGCAGTATTTT	CASSLDYTTDTQYF
-	TRBJ2-3	TRBV6-1	TRBD1	TGTGCCAGCAGCTCTGACAGGGGGCTATCGGATACGCAGTATTTT	CASSSDRGLSDTQYF
-	TRBJ2-5	TRBV14	TRBD1	TGTGCCAGCAGCCACCCGTGGAAAGGGGGCGCGGAGACCCAGTACTTC	CASSHPWKGGAETQYF
-	TRBJ1-1	TRBV7-8	-	TGTGCCAGCAGCTTAGTTAAGGGGATCGCTGAAGCTTTCTTT	CASSLVKGIAEAFF
-	TRBJ1-3	TRBV7-2	-	TGTGCCAGTTACCGACAGAGCTCTGGAAACACCATATATTTT	CASYRQSSGNTIYF
-	TRBJ2-3	TRBV28	TRBD2	TGTGCCAGCAGTGAAGCGGGAATCACAGATACGCAGTATTTT	CASSEAGITDTQYF
-	TRBJ2-7	TRBV5-6	-	TGTGCCAGCAGCCGCCGGACAGCTGAGCAGTACTTC	CASSRRTAEQYF
-	TRBJ1-3	TRBV4-1	-	TGCGCCAGCAGCCAAGATCAAGGACGCAGCTCTGGAAACACCATATATTTT	CASSQDQGRSSGNTIYF